This TCR beta chain was documented in a study of CD8 T cells in Susac syndrome (dated by TCRdb to about 2019). Study-level background: Of the Susac syndrome patients who were sequenced, about eight were in clinical remission while more than five had clinically active disease. At the time of blood withdrawal, Susac syndrome patients were either therapy-naive, taking corticosteroids (with some also receiving IVIg), or on IVIg alone. Whether CD8+ T cell activation and differentiation in Susac syndrome was antigen driven was tested using repertoire sequencing. Points the paper makes about the study in general: No clonal expansion was detected in the CD4+ T cell repertoire of Susac syndrome patients. The TCR sequencing and HLA analysis was acknowledged to have included a relatively small number of individuals.

About this clonotype: Its antigen remains undetermined. Base qualities were left out, and no much larger clone turns up one base away.

From a lookup of the germline V gene (reference sequence), CDR1 and CDR2 are DFQATT and SNEGSKA. The junction shows trimming of 3 bases on V and 8 bases on J, plus 19 bases between the germline ends. The CDR3 goes from the cysteine to the phenylalanine over 14 residues. Only the CDR3 portion is preserved as DNA: 42 bases, with reading frame beginning at the first base. High-throughput TCR beta sequencing profiled peripheral blood CD8+ and CD4+ T cells from healthy donors, Susac syndrome patients and multiple sclerosis patients. The Susac syndrome patients fulfilled recently defined diagnostic criteria for definite or probable disease. CD8+ TEMRA cells were enriched by FACS, while bulk CD8+ and CD4+ T cells were purified by magnetic negative isolation. Blood was collected in EDTA tubes and processed within 24 hours, with PBMCs isolated through density gradient centrifugation. PBMCs intended for TCR sequencing were cryopreserved in liquid nitrogen and thawed later in a water bath at 37 degrees C. The sorted or isolated CD4+, CD8+ and CD8+ TEMRA cells had a purity of 90% or higher.

RNA was extracted using the RNeasy kit, and roughly 0.5 to 1 microgram was reverse transcribed with random hexamers. TCR beta CDR3 regions were amplified with the immunoSEQ multiplex PCR assay covering 54 Vbeta and 13 Jbeta segments. Bias from PCR amplification was corrected by using a synthetic template baseline for primer optimization and for computational correction. Turning to the authors' computational methods: Only productive sequences were kept, with reads annotated to V, D and J genes according to IMGT and analyzed in immunoSEQ Analyzer. Clonality was calculated as one minus the Shannon entropy normalized by log2 of the number of productive unique sequences. For each patient and control, public and private clones were evaluated among the 100 most prevalent clones. Clones were defined as Susac-specific when absent from the healthy and MS cohorts, from approximately 1,100 published viral clones and from other ImmuneACCESS disease sequences. TCRdb applied fastp at Q25 and MiXCR to the public reads, then kept only in-frame beta chains. Entries are consolidated by CDR3 protein sequence, retaining the most common genes and DNA. TCRdb's processing, not the study's, gives the V and J calls here. The sample table holds 95,000 to 150,000 distinct CDR3 sequences, of which 96% were seen once. Less than 0.15% of the sample comes from the top ten.

Specimen: CD4+ T cells from PBMCs. The rearrangement joined TRBV20-1 to TRBJ1-2; TRBD1 could be the D gene, as 5 bases match. This TCR came from a human donor with Susac syndrome. The CDR3 has the sequence CSASKSGTTSGYTF. The nucleotide sequence reads as follows: TGCAGTGCTAGTAAATCCGGGACTACGAGCGGCTACACCTTC.